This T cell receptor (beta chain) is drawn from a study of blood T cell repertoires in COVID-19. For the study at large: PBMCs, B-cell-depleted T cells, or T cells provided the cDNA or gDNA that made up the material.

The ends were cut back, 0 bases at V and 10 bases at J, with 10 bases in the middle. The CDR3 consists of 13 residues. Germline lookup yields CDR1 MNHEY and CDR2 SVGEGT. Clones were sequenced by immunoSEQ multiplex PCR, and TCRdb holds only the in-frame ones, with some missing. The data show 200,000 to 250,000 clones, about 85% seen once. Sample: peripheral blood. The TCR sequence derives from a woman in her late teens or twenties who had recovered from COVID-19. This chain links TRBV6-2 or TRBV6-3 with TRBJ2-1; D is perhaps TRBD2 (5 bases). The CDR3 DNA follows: TGTGCCAGCAGTTACTCGGGAGCCGGGGAGCAGTTCTTC. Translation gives CASSYSGAGEQFF.